This T cell receptor (beta chain) was identified during a study of T cells in localized non-small cell lung cancer. This clone was seen only a few times. Its antigen is unidentified. Other DNA sequences from this sample encode an identical CDR3 as well. Produced via immunoSEQ multiplex PCR; TCRdb's table is partial and in-frame only. The sample contains just over 70,000 clones, roughly nine tenths of which appear only once. The CDR3 extends over 16 amino acids. V shed 3 bases, J shed 2 bases, and the junction held 4 bases outside the gene matches. Germline CDR1 SGHTA, CDR2 FQGNSA. Whole-study findings and limits: Adjacent lung held a median roughly 56 of the top 100 tumor clones.

The sequence derives from a male donor at least 60 years old with stage III squamous cell lung carcinoma. The V call is TRBV7-2, the J call TRBJ2-7, with 13 bases aligning to TRBD2. Sample: peripheral blood, taken before any cancer treatment. The chain's CDR3 is CASSLLGLAGAYEQYF. CDR3 nucleotide sequence: TGTGCCAGCAGCTTGTTAGGACTAGCGGGGGCCTACGAGCAGTACTTC.